This T cell receptor (beta chain) came from a study of cytomegalovirus exposure and HLA in healthy donors. Assay: immunoSEQ multiplex PCR; the TCRdb copy retains only in-frame clones and omits some. The sample holds approximately 190,000 clones, over 65% seen once. General study points: Cytomegalovirus association was listed for 164 TCR beta chains. Despite most TCR sequences being rare, some public TCRs occurred in many donors.

Separation from the roughly 670-subject first cohort characterized the roughly 110-subject validation cohort, to which the donors belonged. On this clone: Its antigen remains unidentified.

Germline V gene lookup returns CDR1 SGDLS and CDR2 YYNGEE. This CDR3 spans 15 amino acids. V gave up 4 bases and J gave up 4 bases; unmatched junction bases: 10. This TCR was sampled from a man in his late teens or twenties in good health and CMV-seropositive. The sequenced sample was PBMCs. The rearrangement links TRBV9 to TRBJ1-2; TRBD1 agrees at 7 bases. The CDR3 DNA follows: TGTGCCAGCAGCAAGGGACAGAAAGTGGGCTATGGCTACACCTTC. Its protein product is CASSKGQKVGYGYTF.